Sequencing of this TCR beta chain was carried out in a study of blood T cell repertoires in COVID-19. Whole-study context: COVID-19 samples collected from the United States, Italy and Spain covered acute and convalescent phases.

The table lists this clone with a count of one. Trimming pared 6 bases from V and 1 base from J, leaving 9 bases between. Germline V CDR1 and CDR2: MNHNY, SVGAGI (reference sequence). The CDR3 sequence is 13 residues long. Sequencing used immunoSEQ multiplex PCR; TCRdb keeps in-frame clones, though not all of them. This sample has around 220,000 clones, with 79% found just once. This chain connects TRBV6-6 to TRBJ2-5; a weak D match, TRBD1 (6 bases). This clonotype originated in a woman between 35 and 50 years old with active or convalescent COVID-19. The sequenced material came from peripheral blood. CDR3: CASRRDTQETQYF. The CDR3 DNA sequence: TGTGCCAGCAGGAGGGACACCCAAGAGACCCAGTACTTC.